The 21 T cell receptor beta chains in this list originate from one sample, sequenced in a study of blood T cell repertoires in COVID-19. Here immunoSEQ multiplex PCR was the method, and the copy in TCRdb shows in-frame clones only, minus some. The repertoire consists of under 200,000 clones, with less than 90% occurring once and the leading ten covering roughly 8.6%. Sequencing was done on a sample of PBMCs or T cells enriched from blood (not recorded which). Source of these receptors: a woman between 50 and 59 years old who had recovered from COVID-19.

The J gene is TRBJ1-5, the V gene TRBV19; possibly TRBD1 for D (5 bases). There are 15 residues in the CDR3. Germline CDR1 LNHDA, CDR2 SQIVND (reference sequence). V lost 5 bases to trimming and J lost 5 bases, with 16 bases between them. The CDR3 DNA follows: TGTGCCAGTAGTCCTCAGGGCTCTGCCCATCAGCCCCAGCATTTT. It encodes CASSPQGSAHQPQHF. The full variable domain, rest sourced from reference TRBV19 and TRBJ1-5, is DGGITQSPKYLFRKEGQNVTLSCEQNLNHDAMYWYRQDPGQGLRLIYYSQIVNDFQKGDIAEGYSVSREKKESFPLTVTSAQKNPTAFYLCASSPQGSAHQPQHFGDGTRLSIL.

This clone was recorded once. For the CDR3, the DNA is TGTGCCAGCAGCCAGGGGGACAGGAAGATGCACGAGCAGTACTTC. As protein: CASSQGDRKMHEQYF. The J gene is TRBJ2-7, the V gene TRBV3-1 (or the pseudogene TRBV3-2), with 8 bases aligning to TRBD1. CDR1 and CDR2 from the germline V gene are LGHDT and YNNKEL (reference sequence). The CDR3 covers 15 residues. V shed 3 bases and J 5 bases; nucleotides not matched to a gene: 9.

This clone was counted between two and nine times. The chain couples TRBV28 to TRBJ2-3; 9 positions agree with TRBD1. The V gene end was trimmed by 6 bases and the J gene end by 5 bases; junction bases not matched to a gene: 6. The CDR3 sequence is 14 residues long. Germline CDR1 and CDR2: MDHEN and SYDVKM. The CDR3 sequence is CASRTGGAVDTQYF. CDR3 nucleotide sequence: TGTGCCAGCAGAACAGGGGGCGCGGTAGATACGCAGTATTTT.

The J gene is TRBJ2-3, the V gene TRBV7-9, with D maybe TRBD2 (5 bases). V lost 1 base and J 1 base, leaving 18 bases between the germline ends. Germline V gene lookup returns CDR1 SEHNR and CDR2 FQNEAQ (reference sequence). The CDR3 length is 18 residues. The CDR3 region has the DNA TGTGCCAGCAGCTTAGGGAGATTTTGGGCGGGCGGCACAGATACGCAGTATTTT. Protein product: CASSLGRFWAGGTDTQYF.

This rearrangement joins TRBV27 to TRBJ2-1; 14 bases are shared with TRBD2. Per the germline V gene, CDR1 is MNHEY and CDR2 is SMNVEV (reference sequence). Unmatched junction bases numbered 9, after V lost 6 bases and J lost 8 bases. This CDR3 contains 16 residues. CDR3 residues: CASRVTSGRALDEQFF. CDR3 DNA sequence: TGTGCCAGCAGGGTGACTAGCGGGAGGGCCCTCGATGAGCAGTTCTTC.

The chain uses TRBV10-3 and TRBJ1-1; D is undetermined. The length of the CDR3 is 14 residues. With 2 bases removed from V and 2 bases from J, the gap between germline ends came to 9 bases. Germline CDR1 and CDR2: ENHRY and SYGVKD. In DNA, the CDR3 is TGTGCCATCAGTGAGGGAGGGAGAAACACTGAAGCTTTCTTT. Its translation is CAISEGGRNTEAFF.

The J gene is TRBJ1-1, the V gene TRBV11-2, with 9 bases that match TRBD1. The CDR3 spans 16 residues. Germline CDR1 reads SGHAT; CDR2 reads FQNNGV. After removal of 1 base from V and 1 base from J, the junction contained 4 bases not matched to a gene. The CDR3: CASSLALTGGNTEAFF. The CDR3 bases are TGTGCCAGCAGCTTAGCCTTGACAGGGGGGAACACTGAAGCTTTCTTT.

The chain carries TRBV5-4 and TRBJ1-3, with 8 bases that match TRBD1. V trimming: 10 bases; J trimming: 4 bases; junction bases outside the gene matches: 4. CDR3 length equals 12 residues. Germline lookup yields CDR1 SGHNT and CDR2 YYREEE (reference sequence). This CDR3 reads CAGQGTGNTIYF. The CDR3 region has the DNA TGTGCCGGACAGGGAACCGGAAACACCATATATTTT.

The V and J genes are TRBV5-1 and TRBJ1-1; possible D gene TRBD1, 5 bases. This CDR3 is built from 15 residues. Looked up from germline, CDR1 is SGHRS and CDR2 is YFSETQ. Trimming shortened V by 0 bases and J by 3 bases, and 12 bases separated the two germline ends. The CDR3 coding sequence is TGCGCCAGCAGCTTGGGGGGCGCGGCGGACACTGAAGCTTTCTTT. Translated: CASSLGGAADTEAFF.

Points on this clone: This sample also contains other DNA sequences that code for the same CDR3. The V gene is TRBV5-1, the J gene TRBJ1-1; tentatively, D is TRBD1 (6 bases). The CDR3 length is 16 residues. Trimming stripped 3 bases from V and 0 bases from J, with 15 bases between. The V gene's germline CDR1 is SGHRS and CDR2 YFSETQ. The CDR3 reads CASSSIPGQLNTEAFF. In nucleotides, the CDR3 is TGCGCCAGCAGCTCGATCCCTGGACAGCTGAACACTGAAGCTTTCTTT.

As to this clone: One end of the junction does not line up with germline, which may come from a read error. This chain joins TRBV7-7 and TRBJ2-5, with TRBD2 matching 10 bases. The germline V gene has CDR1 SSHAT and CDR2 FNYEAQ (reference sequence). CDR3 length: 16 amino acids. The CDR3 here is CASSLTASGSRKTQYF. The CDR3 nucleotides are TGTGCTAGCAGCTTAACGGCTAGCGGGAGTCGGAAGACCCAGTACTTC.

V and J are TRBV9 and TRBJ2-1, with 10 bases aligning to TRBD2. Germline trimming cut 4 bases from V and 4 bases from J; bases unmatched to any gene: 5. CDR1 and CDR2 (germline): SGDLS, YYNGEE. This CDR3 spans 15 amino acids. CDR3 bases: TGTGCCAGCAGCTTAGCGGGGGGCCTTTACAATGAGCAGTTCTTC. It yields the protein CASSLAGGLYNEQFF. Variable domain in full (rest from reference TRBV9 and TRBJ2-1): DSGVTQTPKHLITATGQRVTLRCSPRSGDLSVYWYQQSLDQGLQFLIQYYNGEERAKGNILERFSAQQFPDLHSELNLSSLELGDSALYFCASSLAGGLYNEQFFGPGTRLTVL.

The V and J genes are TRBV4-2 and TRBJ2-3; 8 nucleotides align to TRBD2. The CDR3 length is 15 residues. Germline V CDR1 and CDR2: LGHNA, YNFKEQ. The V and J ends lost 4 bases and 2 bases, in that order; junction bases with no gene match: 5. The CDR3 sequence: CASSRTREVTDTQYF. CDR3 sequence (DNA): TGTGCCAGCAGCCGTACGCGGGAGGTCACAGATACGCAGTATTTT.

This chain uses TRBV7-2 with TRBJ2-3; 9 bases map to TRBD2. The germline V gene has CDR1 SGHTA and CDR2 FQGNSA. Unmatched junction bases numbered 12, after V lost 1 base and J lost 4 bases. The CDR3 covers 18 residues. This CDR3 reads CASSLEGPGLASADTQYF. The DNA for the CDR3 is TGTGCCAGCAGCTTAGAGGGTCCGGGACTAGCTTCCGCAGATACGCAGTATTTT.

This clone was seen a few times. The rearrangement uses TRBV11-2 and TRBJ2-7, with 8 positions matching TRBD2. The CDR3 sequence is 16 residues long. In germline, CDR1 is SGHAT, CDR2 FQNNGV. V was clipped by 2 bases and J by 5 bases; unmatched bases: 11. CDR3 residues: CASSLFSGGQQDEQYF. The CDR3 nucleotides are TGTGCCAGCAGCTTATTTTCGGGAGGGCAGCAGGACGAGCAGTACTTC.

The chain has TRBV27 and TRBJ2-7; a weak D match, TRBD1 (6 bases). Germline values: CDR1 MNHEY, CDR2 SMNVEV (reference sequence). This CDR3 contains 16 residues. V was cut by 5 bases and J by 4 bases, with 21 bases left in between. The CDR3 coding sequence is TGTGCCAGCAGTCGCCCCGCTTTCGCCGGGACATACGAGCAGTACTTC. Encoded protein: CASSRPAFAGTYEQYF.

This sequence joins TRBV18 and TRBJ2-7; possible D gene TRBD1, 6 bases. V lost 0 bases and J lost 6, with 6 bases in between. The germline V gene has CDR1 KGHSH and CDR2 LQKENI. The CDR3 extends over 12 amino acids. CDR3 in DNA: TGTGCCAGCTCACCACCCAGGGGCGAGCAGTACTTC. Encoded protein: CASSPPRGEQYF.

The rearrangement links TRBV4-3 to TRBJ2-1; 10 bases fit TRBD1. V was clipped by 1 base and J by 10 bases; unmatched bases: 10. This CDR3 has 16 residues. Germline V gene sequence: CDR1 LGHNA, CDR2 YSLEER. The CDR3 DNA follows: TGCGCCAGCAGCCAAGTCGCGACAGGGGGCGCAGGGGAGCAGTTCTTC. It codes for CASSQVATGGAGEQFF.

The CDR3 sequence: CASSSAGTGMEKLFF. Written as DNA, the CDR3 is TGTGCCAGCAGTTCCGCCGGGACAGGGATGGAAAAACTGTTTTTT. The chain employs TRBV28 and TRBJ1-4; 9 nucleotides agree with TRBD1. The trim removed 4 bases at V and 8 bases at J, leaving 8 bases unmatched. The CDR3 totals 15 residues. CDR1 and CDR2 from the germline V gene are MDHEN and SYDVKM.

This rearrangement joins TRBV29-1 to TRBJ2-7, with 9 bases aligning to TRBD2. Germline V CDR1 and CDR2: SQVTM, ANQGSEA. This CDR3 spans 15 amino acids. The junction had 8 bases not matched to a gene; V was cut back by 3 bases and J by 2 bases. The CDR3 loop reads CSVDNSGSLTYEQYF. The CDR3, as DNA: TGCAGCGTTGATAATAGCGGGAGCCTGACCTACGAGCAGTACTTC.

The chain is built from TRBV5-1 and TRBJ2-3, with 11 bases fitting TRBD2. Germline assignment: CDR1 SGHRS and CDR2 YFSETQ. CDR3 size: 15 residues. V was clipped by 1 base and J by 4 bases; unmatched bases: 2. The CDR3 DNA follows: TGCGCCAGCAGCTTGCTACTAGCGGGAGCAGATACGCAGTATTTT. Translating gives CASSLLLAGADTQYF. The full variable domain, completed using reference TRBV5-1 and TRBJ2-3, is KAGVTQTPRYLIKTRGQQVTLSCSPISGHRSVSWYQQTPGQGLQFLFEYFSETQRNKGNFPGRFSGRQFSNSRSEMNVSTLELGDSALYLCASSLLLAGADTQYFGPGTRLTVL.